The 8 T cell receptor beta chains in this list originate from one sample, sequenced in a study of blood T cell repertoires in COVID-19. TCRdb's table, derived via immunoSEQ multiplex PCR, lists solely in-frame clones and lacks some. There are fewer than 150,000 clones in the sample; approximately 87% occur only once, and 3.5% to 4.5% lies in the top ten. Sequenced input: peripheral blood. The receptor source for this set is a woman aged 40 to 50 with acute or convalescent COVID-19.

V usage is TRBV6-5 and J usage is TRBJ2-2, with 8 bases lining up with TRBD1. V gave up 2 bases and J gave up 1 base; unmatched junction bases: 3. In germline, CDR1 is MNHEY, CDR2 SVGAGI. The CDR3 contains 16 residues. Here the CDR3 reads CASSYTGTGNTGELFF. The CDR3 nucleotides read TGTGCCAGCAGTTACACTGGGACAGGGAACACCGGGGAGCTGTTTTTT.

This clone was detected only a few times. The chain is built from TRBV24-1 and TRBJ2-2, with D hard to call. Germline loops: CDR1 KGHDR, CDR2 SFDVKD. This CDR3 has 13 residues. The V end lost 5 bases, the J end lost 4 bases, and 7 bases lay between the germline ends. The CDR3 loop is CATSATRTGELFF. The CDR3 DNA follows: TGTGCCACCAGTGCGACTCGCACCGGGGAGCTGTTTTTT.

This sequence joins TRBV4-1 and TRBJ2-7; 13 bases align to TRBD2. The CDR3 length is 14 residues. Looked up from germline, CDR1 is MGHRA and CDR2 is YSYEKL. V was clipped by 5 bases and J by 5 bases; unmatched bases: 3. The CDR3 sequence: CASSRTSGSNEQYF. The CDR3 DNA reads as TGCGCCAGCAGCAGGACTAGCGGGAGTAACGAGCAGTACTTC.

Here the CDR3 DNA reads TGCGCCAGCAGCCGGACTAGCGGGGACACCGGGGAGCTGTTTTTT. It yields the protein CASSRTSGDTGELFF. The rearrangement joins TRBV5-1 to TRBJ2-2; 12 bases are shared with TRBD2. The CDR3 length is 15 residues. Losses at the gene ends were 4 bases for V and 3 bases for J; bases not matched to a gene: 1. Germline values: CDR1 SGHRS, CDR2 YFSETQ.

The chain joins TRBV30 to TRBJ2-5; the match to TRBD1 covers 9 bases. Germline V gives CDR1 GTSNPN, CDR2 SVGIG (reference sequence). V trimming: 3 bases; J trimming: 6 bases; junction bases outside the gene matches: 11. The CDR3 consists of 15 residues. The CDR3 bases are TGTGCCTGGAGAGGGGGTGGGACAGGGAGGCAGACCCAGTACTTC. As protein: CAWRGGGTGRQTQYF.

The chain couples TRBV28 to TRBJ1-2; tentative D call: TRBD1 (6 bases). The length of the CDR3 is 13 residues. Germline V CDR1 and CDR2: MDHEN, SYDVKM. V gave up 3 bases and J gave up 6 bases, with 11 bases separating them. CDR3 amino acids: CASSFVSGDGYTF. As DNA, the CDR3 is TGTGCCAGCAGTTTCGTATCAGGGGATGGCTACACCTTC.

The chain has TRBV4-1 and TRBJ1-6; the match to TRBD1 covers 9 bases. The CDR3 has 16 amino acids. V gave up 4 bases and J gave up 6 bases; unmatched junction bases: 7. The germline gives CDR1 MGHRA, CDR2 YSYEKL. CDR3 protein: CASSLRRDRANSPLHF. The CDR3, as DNA: TGCGCCAGCAGCCTCCGGCGGGACAGGGCTAATTCACCCCTCCACTTT.

The gene calls are TRBV9 and TRBJ1-1, with D possibly TRBD1 on 6 matching bases. The V and J ends lost 3 bases and 4 bases respectively, with 13 bases between them. The germline V gene has CDR1 SGDLS and CDR2 YYNGEE. This CDR3 is built from 14 residues. CDR3 protein: CASSATDRPTEAFF. Here the CDR3 DNA reads TGTGCCAGCAGCGCAACGGACAGACCCACTGAAGCTTTCTTT.